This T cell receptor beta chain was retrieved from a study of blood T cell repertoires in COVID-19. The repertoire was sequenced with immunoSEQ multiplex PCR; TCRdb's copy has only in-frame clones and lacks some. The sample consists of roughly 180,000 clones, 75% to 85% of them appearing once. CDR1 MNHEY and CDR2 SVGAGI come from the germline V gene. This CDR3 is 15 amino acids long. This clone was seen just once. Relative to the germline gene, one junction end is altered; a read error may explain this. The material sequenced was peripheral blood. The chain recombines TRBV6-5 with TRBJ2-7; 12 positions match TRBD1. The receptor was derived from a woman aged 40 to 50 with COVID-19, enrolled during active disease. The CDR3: CASSPGTGGSNEQYF. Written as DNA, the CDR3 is TGTGCCAGCAGTCCAGGGACAGGGGGCTCCAACGAGCAGTACTTC.